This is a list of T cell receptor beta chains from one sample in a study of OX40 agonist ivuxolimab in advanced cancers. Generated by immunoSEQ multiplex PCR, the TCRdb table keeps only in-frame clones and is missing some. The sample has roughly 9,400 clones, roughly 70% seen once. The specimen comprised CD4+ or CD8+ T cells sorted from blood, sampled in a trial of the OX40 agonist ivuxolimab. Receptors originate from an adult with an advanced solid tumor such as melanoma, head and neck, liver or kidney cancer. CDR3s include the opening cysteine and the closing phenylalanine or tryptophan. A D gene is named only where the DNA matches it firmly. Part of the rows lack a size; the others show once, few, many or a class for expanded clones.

TGTGCCAGCCCTGGGGGGACTAATGAAAAACTGTTTTTT CASPGGTNEKLFF TRBV21-1 NA TRBJ1-4 NA
TGTGCCAGCAGCCCTCGACTAGCGGAGTCCTACAATGAGCAGTTCTTC CASSPRLAESYNEQFF TRBV5-5 TRBD2 TRBJ2-1 few
TGTGCCAGCAGTTACTCTGTCCAGGTTTCCTACGAGCAGTACTTC CASSYSVQVSYEQYF TRBV6-5 NA TRBJ2-7 few
TGTGCCACCTCCCGGAGAGGGGGAAACACCATATATTTT CATSRRGGNTIYF TRBV19 NA TRBJ1-3 many
TGTGCCAGCAGTTCGCACCATACAGGGGGCCTCTACGAGCAGTACTTC CASSSHHTGGLYEQYF TRBV28 TRBD1 TRBJ2-7 NA
TGTGCCTGGGTGGAGGCGGCGGGGGCCTACAATGAGCAGTTCTTC CAWVEAAGAYNEQFF TRBV30 TRBD2 TRBJ2-1 NA
TGTGCCAGCAGCTCGAACCGGGACAGGGGAGATACGCAGTATTTT CASSSNRDRGDTQYF TRBV11-3 TRBD1 TRBJ2-3 NA
TGTGCCAGCAGTTTAACTCCCGCGAACGAGCAGTACTTC CASSLTPANEQYF TRBV27 NA TRBJ2-7 few
TGTGCCAGCAGTGCTCAACTCCTAGGGAACCGGGCGCAGTATTTT CASSAQLLGNRAQYF TRBV27 NA TRBJ2-3 NA
TGTGCCAGCAGCTTAATGACGGGGGGCGACTATGGCTACACCTTC CASSLMTGGDYGYTF TRBV11-2 NA TRBJ1-2 NA
TGCAGCGTTGTACCGACTTCCTACAATGAGCAGTTCTTC CSVVPTSYNEQFF TRBV29-1 NA TRBJ2-1 NA
TGTGCCAGCAGCGACAGCTCGGCCGAGCAGTACTTC CASSDSSAEQYF TRBV2 NA TRBJ2-7 NA
TGTGCCAGTAGTATTGAGCGTGGCTACACCTTC CASSIERGYTF TRBV19 NA TRBJ1-2 NA
TGCAGCGTTGCCGGGACTAGCGGGAGTTCGGAGACCCAGTACTTC CSVAGTSGSSETQYF TRBV29-1 TRBD2 TRBJ2-5 once
TGTGCCAGCAGGCGAATTGCCAACGAGCAGTACTTC CASRRIANEQYF TRBV27 NA TRBJ2-7 NA
TGTGCCAGCAGCATGCGGGGGGGCGGAAATGAGCAGTTCTTC CASSMRGGGNEQFF TRBV5-8 TRBD2 TRBJ2-1 medium-sized
TGTGCCAGCAGCTTTTACGGACCTAGGGGTCAGCCCCAGCATTTT CASSFYGPRGQPQHF TRBV5-6 NA TRBJ1-5 NA
TGCGCCAGCACCACAGGGGGCTGGGAGACCCAGTACTTC CASTTGGWETQYF TRBV10-2 TRBD1 TRBJ2-5 NA
TGCGCCAGCAGCCAAGGGACTAGCGTGTACGAGCAGTACTTC CASSQGTSVYEQYF TRBV4-1 TRBD2 TRBJ2-7 NA
TGTGCCAGCAGTTCCCCTAGGACTAGCGGTGAGACCCAGTACTTC CASSSPRTSGETQYF TRBV7-9 TRBD2 TRBJ2-5 NA
TGTGCCAGTAGCACGACTAGCTACAACGAGCAGTACTTC CASSTTSYNEQYF TRBV19 TRBD2 TRBJ2-7 NA
TGTGCCAGCAGCCGAAACAATGAGCAGTTCTTC CASSRNNEQFF TRBV9 NA TRBJ2-1 NA
TGTGCCAGCAGCTACGCAGGGAACCACAATGAGCAGTTCTTC CASSYAGNHNEQFF TRBV11-2 NA TRBJ2-1 NA
TGCGCCAGCAGCTCAGGGACAGGGATCTACGAGCAGTACTTC CASSSGTGIYEQYF TRBV4-1 TRBD1 TRBJ2-7 NA
TGTGCCAGCAGTGGGGGACTAGGGATCTCCTACAATGAGCAGTTCTTC CASSGGLGISYNEQFF TRBV27 TRBD2 TRBJ2-1 medium-sized
TGTGCCAGCTCACCGACTAGCGGGGGGCACCAAGAGACCCAGTACTTC CASSPTSGGHQETQYF TRBV18 TRBD2 TRBJ2-5 NA
TGTGCCAGCAGCGCCACCCGCGGCAATGAGCAGTTCTTC CASSATRGNEQFF TRBV9 NA TRBJ2-1 NA
TGTGCCAAGGTCTTTACAGATACGCAGTATTTT CAKVFTDTQYF TRBV21-1 NA TRBJ2-3 few
TGTGCCACCAGCGCCGATACAGGGGCCCTAGTCGGCTACACCTTC CATSADTGALVGYTF TRBV15 TRBD1 TRBJ1-2 NA
TGTGCCAGTAGTGCCAGGGGTACAGATACGCAGTATTTT CASSARGTDTQYF TRBV19 NA TRBJ2-3 NA
TGTGCCAGCAGCTACTCCGGGACAGGTATTAACACCATATATTTT CASSYSGTGINTIYF TRBV5-6 TRBD1 TRBJ1-3 NA
TGTGCCAGTAGTATCACCATTCCGGGACTAGCGGGGGATAAGGGTACGCAGTATTTT CASSITIPGLAGDKGTQYF TRBV19 TRBD2 TRBJ2-3 NA
TGTGCCAGCAGCGAGAGTAGCGAGAGAGGGGCCTACGAGCAGTACTTC CASSESSERGAYEQYF TRBV5-5 NA TRBJ2-7 NA
TGTGCCAGTAGTGAATCGTACAGGCAGCTGAATGAAAAACTGTTTTTT CASSESYRQLNEKLFF TRBV19 NA TRBJ1-4 NA
TGTGCCAGCAGCCACAGTGGGTACGAGCAGTACTTC CASSHSGYEQYF TRBV7-9 NA TRBJ2-7 NA
TGTGCCACCAGCAGAGTAAGAGGGGCGATCTTTGAGACCCAGTACTTC CATSRVRGAIFETQYF TRBV15 NA TRBJ2-5 NA
TGTGCCAGCAGTTTTTGGGCGGGCAATCAGCCCCAGCATTTT CASSFWAGNQPQHF TRBV28 NA TRBJ1-5 NA
TGTGCCACTGAGGAGGGGGCGGTGAACACTGAAGCTTTCTTT CATEEGAVNTEAFF TRBV28 TRBD1 TRBJ1-1 NA
TGTGCCAGCAGTCCCCTGGGCACTGAAGCTTTCTTT CASSPLGTEAFF TRBV27 NA TRBJ1-1 NA
TGTGCCAGCAGCCCGTTAGCGGGAGAAATGAATGAGCAGTTCTTC CASSPLAGEMNEQFF TRBV4-2 TRBD2 TRBJ2-1 once
TGCGCCAGCAGCCAAGCAGGGGAGGTTGGCTATGGCTACACCTTC CASSQAGEVGYGYTF TRBV4-1 NA TRBJ1-2 NA
TGTGCCAGCAGACCCAGACTAGCGGGGGGGGACAATGAGCAGTTCTTC CASRPRLAGGDNEQFF TRBV6-4 TRBD2 TRBJ2-1 NA